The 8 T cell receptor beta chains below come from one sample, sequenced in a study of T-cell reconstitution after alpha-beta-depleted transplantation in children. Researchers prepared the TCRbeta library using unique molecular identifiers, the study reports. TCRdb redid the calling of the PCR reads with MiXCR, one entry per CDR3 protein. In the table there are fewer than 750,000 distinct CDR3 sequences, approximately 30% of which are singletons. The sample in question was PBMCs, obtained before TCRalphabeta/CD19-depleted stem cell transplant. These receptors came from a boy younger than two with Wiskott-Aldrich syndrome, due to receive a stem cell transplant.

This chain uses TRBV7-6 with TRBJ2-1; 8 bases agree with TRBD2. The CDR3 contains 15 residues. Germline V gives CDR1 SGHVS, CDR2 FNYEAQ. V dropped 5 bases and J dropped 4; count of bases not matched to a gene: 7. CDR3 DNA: TGTGCCAGCAGCCCCGGGAGCGGGGGTTACAATGAGCAGTTCTTC. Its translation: CASSPGSGGYNEQFF.

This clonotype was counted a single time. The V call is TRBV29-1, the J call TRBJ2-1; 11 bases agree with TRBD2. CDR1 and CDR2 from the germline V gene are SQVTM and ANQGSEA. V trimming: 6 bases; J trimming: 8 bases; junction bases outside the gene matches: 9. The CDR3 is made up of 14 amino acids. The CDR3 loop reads CSVMTSGNFDEQFF. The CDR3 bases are TGCAGCGTGATGACTAGCGGGAATTTCGATGAGCAGTTCTTC.

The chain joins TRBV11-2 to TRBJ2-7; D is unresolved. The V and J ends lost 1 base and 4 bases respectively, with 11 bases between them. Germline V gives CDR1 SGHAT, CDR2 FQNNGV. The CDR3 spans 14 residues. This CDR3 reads CASSLAWAGYEQYF. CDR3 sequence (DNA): TGTGCCAGCAGCTTAGCGTGGGCTGGGTACGAGCAGTACTTC.

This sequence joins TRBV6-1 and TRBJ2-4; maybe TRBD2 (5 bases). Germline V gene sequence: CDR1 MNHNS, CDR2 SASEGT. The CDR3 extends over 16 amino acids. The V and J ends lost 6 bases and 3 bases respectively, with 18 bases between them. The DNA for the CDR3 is TGTGCCAGCAGGACGGTCGGGGAGTTCGTCAAAAACATTCAGTACTTC. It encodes CASRTVGEFVKNIQYF.

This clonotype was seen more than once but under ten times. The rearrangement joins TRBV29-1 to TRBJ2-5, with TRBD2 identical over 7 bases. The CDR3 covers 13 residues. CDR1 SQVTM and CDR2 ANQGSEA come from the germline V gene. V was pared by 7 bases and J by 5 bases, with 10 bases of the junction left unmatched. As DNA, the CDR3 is TGCAGCGATATAGCGGGTCCTGGGGAGACCCAGTACTTC. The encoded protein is CSDIAGPGETQYF.

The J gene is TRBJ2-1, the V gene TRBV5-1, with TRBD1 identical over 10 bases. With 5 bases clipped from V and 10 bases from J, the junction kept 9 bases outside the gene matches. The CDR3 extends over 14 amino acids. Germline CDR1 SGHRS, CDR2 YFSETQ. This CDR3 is CASSRGTGDGEQFF. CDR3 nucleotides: TGCGCCAGCAGTCGAGGGACAGGGGACGGCGAGCAGTTCTTC.

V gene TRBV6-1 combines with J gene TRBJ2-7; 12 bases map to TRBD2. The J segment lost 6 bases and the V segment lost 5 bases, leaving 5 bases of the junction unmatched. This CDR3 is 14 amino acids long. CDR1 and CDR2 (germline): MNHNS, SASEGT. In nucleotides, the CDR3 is TGTGCCAGCAGTAGGACTAGCGGGACCCGCGAGCAGTACTTC. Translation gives CASSRTSGTREQYF.

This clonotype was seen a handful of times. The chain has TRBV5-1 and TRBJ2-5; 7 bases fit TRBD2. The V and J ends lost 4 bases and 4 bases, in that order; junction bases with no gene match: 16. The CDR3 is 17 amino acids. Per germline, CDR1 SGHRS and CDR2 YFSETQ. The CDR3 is CASSPVMRTRMGETQYF. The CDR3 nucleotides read TGCGCCAGCAGCCCGGTCATGAGGACTAGGATGGGAGAGACCCAGTACTTC.